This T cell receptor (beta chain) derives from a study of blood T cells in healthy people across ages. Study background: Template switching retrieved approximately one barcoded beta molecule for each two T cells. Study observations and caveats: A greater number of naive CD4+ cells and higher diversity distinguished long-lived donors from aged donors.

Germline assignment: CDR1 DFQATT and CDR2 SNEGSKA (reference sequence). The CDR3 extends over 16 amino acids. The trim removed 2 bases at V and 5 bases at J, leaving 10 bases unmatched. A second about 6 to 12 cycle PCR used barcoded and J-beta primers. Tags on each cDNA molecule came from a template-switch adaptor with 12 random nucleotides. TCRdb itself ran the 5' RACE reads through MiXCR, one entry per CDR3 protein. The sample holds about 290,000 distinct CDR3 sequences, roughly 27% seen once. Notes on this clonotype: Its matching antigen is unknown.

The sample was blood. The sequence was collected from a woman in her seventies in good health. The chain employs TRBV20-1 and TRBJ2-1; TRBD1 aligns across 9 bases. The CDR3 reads CSARIPPGQGHNEQFF. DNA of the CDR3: TGCAGTGCTAGAATACCCCCGGGACAGGGTCACAATGAGCAGTTCTTC.